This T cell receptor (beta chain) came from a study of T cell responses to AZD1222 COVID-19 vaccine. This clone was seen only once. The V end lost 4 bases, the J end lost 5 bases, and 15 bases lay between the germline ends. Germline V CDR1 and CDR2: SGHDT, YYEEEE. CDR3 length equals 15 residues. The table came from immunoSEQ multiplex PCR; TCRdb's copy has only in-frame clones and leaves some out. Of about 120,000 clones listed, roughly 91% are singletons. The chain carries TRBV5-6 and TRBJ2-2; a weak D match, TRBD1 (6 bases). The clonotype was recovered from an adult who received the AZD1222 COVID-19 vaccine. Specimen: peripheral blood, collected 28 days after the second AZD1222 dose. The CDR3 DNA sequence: TGTGCCAGCAGCGTATTGGGGGCGCGTACCGGGGAGCTGTTTTTT. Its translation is CASSVLGARTGELFF.